This T cell receptor beta chain emerged from a study of shared clonotypes between healthy human individuals. On the study more broadly: CD8 memory received one plate per donor, CD8 naive two, CD4 memory three and CD4 naive three.

CDR1 and CDR2 from the germline V gene are LNHNV and YYDKDF (reference sequence). With 3 bases removed from V and 3 bases from J, the gap between germline ends came to 12 bases. This CDR3 is 15 amino acids long. Original processing methods: ImmunoSEQ yielded junction-only sequences lacking quality scores, so filtering differed. Libraries were prepared by immunoSEQ multiplex PCR; TCRdb keeps only in-frame clonotypes and omits some of them. D and trimming come from the DNA, and the V and J calls and clone size come from that table. The sample contains 740,000 or so clones, around 73% of which appear only once. Remarks on this clone: The antigen remains unidentified.

Study observations and caveats: In a few donors, around 5% of naive CD4 clonotypes appeared in common.

This receptor was obtained from a woman in her 30s in good health. The chain carries TRBV15 and TRBJ1-5; D unresolved. The sample consisted of memory CD4+ T cells sorted from blood. The subset is: CD45RA-negative fraction. CDR3 in amino acids: CATSRKMAVNQPQHF. In DNA, the CDR3 is TGTGCCACCAGCAGGAAAATGGCGGTCAATCAGCCCCAGCATTTT.